This TCR beta chain was identified in a study of patients and donors after allogeneic stem cell transplantation. TCRdb reanalysed the RT-PCR reads using MiXCR and keeps one entry per CDR3 protein. This sample yields approximately 220,000 distinct CDR3 sequences, of which 38% are seen a single time; approximately 10% belongs to the top ten. This CDR3 comprises 15 residues. Deletions cut 4 bases from V and 2 bases from J, with 12 bases between. Germline CDR1 is SGHDN and CDR2 is FVKESK. The TCR sequence derives from a human donor who was either an allogeneic HSCT recipient or a stem cell or donor lymphocyte infusion donor (not recorded which). It is not recorded whose cells these are; they may come from a transplant donor. The chain is built from TRBV14 and TRBJ2-1, with no clear D. Sequencing was carried out using blood, either unsorted or a sorted T cell fraction (not recorded which). The CDR3 spells CASSRVLGPYNEQFF. The CDR3 DNA is TGTGCCAGCAGCCGAGTCCTGGGCCCCTACAATGAGCAGTTCTTC.